This T cell receptor (beta chain) was sequenced during a study of CD8 T cells in Susac syndrome. TCR beta from blood CD8+ and CD4+ T cells was sequenced. Multiple sclerosis controls were treatment-naive patients with stable or active relapsing-remitting disease. The CD8+ and CD4+ T cells were isolated magnetically using a negative isolation approach, whereas the TEMRA cells were enriched by FACS. CDR1 and CDR2 from the germline V gene are SQVTM and ANQGSEA. CDR3 length equals 11 residues. Trimming removed 4 bases from V and 11 bases from J, with 14 bases in between. Reverse transcription used about 0.45 to 1 ug RNA and random hexamers. Coverage of TCR beta CDR3 amplification by immunoSEQ multiplex PCR extended to 54 Vbeta and 13 Jbeta. TCRdb fed the immunoSEQ multiplex PCR reads into MiXCR, producing one record per CDR3 protein. The sample shows 77,000 or so distinct CDR3 sequences, about 95% of them seen only once.

The TCR sequence derives from a human donor with multiple sclerosis. This chain joins TRBV29-1 and TRBJ1-1; the D gene is possibly TRBD1 (5 bases). The sequenced sample was CD8+ T cells from PBMCs. The CDR3 spells CSVALGAQAFF. The DNA for the CDR3 is TGCAGCGTTGCACTAGGGGCGCAGGCTTTCTTT.